This is a list of T cell receptor beta chains from one sample in a study of T cell repertoires in cytomegalovirus infection. TCRdb re-called the reads with MiXCR, one entry per CDR3 protein. The sample holds hundreds of thousands of distinct CDR3 sequences; 30% to 35% are singletons and the top ten take around 11%. Their specific antigens are unknown. The source material was cultured CD8+ T cells from PBMCs, sampled from culture after CMV antigen stimulation. The receptors stem from a human donor in good health (CMV status not recorded). Some clones in this sample may be carry-over from other donors' samples. Each CDR3 is given with its conserved first and last residue. A D gene is named only where the DNA matches it firmly. The size of a clone is reported for some rows only, either as once, few or many, or as a class for expanded clones.

j_call v_call clone_size d_call cdr3_aa cdr3_nt
TRBJ1-2 TRBV6-6 few NA CASSYETSNLGYTF TGTGCCAGCAGTTACGAGACTTCGAACCTGGGCTACACCTTC
TRBJ2-7 TRBV10-3 NA NA CAIGNGRTPIYEQYF TGTGCCATCGGAAACGGTCGCACGCCAATCTACGAGCAGTACTTC
TRBJ2-7 TRBV12-3/TRBV12-4 NA TRBD2 CASSFAGTSGYEQYF TGTGCCAGCAGTTTCGCCGGGACTAGCGGCTACGAGCAGTACTTC
TRBJ1-1 TRBV7-2 many NA CASSLVMANTEAFF TGTGCCAGCAGCTTGGTAATGGCGAACACTGAAGCTTTCTTT
TRBJ2-2 TRBV7-8 many TRBD2 CASSLVPGLAGALRTGELFF TGTGCCAGCAGCTTAGTTCCAGGACTAGCGGGGGCTCTTCGCACCGGGGAGCTGTTTTTT
TRBJ1-6 TRBV27 NA NA CASKGLGGNISPLHF TGTGCCAGCAAGGGGTTGGGAGGCAACATATCACCCCTCCACTTT
TRBJ2-2 TRBV20-1 NA TRBD1 CSARVRGGANTGELFF TGCAGTGCTAGAGTGAGAGGGGGCGCGAACACCGGGGAGCTGTTTTTT
TRBJ2-3 TRBV11-2 few NA CASSLVGRWTDTQYF TGTGCCAGCAGCTTAGTGGGCAGGTGGACAGATACGCAGTATTTT
TRBJ1-4 TRBV7-2 many TRBD1 CASSPWTGLNEKLFF TGTGCCAGCAGCCCGTGGACAGGACTTAATGAAAAACTGTTTTTT
TRBJ1-2 TRBV7-9 many NA CASSPPWGGLGYTF TGTGCCAGCAGCCCACCCTGGGGGGGGCTTGGCTACACCTTC
TRBJ1-2 TRBV7-9 many NA CASSPPGPYGYTF TGTGCCAGCAGCCCGCCGGGGCCCTATGGCTACACCTTC
TRBJ1-1 TRBV6-2/TRBV6-3 NA NA CASSYDPQGSWGPEAFF TGTGCCAGCAGTTATGACCCTCAGGGATCCTGGGGCCCTGAAGCTTTCTTT
TRBJ2-3 TRBV12-3/TRBV12-4 NA TRBD2 CASSFAGGLTDTQYF TGTGCCAGCAGTTTTGCGGGGGGGCTCACAGATACGCAGTATTTT
TRBJ1-6 TRBV28 few NA CASTIPTGSSYNSPLHF TGTGCCAGCACTATCCCAACGGGGAGCTCCTATAATTCACCCCTCCACTTT
TRBJ2-3 TRBV19 few TRBD1 CASSNGQGPDTQYF TGTGCCAGTAGCAACGGACAGGGCCCAGATACGCAGTATTTT
TRBJ2-7 TRBV6-5 NA TRBD1 CASSYSDREYEQYF TGTGCCAGCAGTTACTCGGACAGGGAGTACGAGCAGTACTTC
TRBJ2-3 TRBV9 once TRBD2 CASSAPHAGGPDTQYF TGTGCCAGCAGCGCTCCCCACGCGGGGGGTCCAGATACGCAGTATTTT
TRBJ1-1 TRBV19 NA NA CASTEGVAIMNTEAFF TGTGCCAGTACTGAGGGGGTAGCTATCATGAACACTGAAGCTTTCTTT
TRBJ2-3 TRBV12-3/TRBV12-4 NA TRBD2 CASSSILGSGGFTDTQYF TGTGCCAGCAGTTCGATCCTGGGGAGCGGGGGGTTCACAGATACGCAGTATTTT
TRBJ1-1 TRBV4-2 NA NA CASSLREGGEDTEAFF TGTGCCAGCAGCCTCAGGGAAGGAGGGGAGGACACTGAAGCTTTCTTT
TRBJ1-1 TRBV29-1 few NA CSVRDPNTEAFF TGCAGCGTCCGGGATCCGAACACTGAAGCTTTCTTT
TRBJ1-1 TRBV7-3 NA NA CASSPGPGNTEAFF TGTGCCAGCAGCCCCGGGCCGGGGAACACTGAAGCTTTCTTT